The rows below give T cell receptor beta chains drawn from one sample of a study of cytomegalovirus exposure and HLA in healthy donors. Data came from immunoSEQ multiplex PCR; TCRdb stores just in-frame clones and leaves some out. The table includes more than 50,000 clones, about 65% detected once. Source material: PBMCs. These receptors originate from a man aged 50 to 60 in good health and CMV-seropositive. CDR3s leave out the opening cysteine and the closing phenylalanine or tryptophan. A D gene is named only where the DNA matches it firmly. Clone size, where shown, is once, few, many, or a class for clones that have expanded.

few,TRBV5-1,-,TRBJ1-2,ASSLGENNYGYT
-,TRBV5-1,-,TRBJ1-1,ASSPQKGGSTEAF
few,TRBV6-1,-,TRBJ2-7,ASSETLAGDEQY
-,TRBV5-1,-,TRBJ2-3,ASSLGGSSTDTQY
-,TRBV9,-,TRBJ2-1,ASSVVLSSVEQF
-,TRBV18,TRBD1,TRBJ2-1,ASSPGQGASNEQF
-,TRBV7-8,TRBD1,TRBJ1-5,ASSYTGGGNQPQH
few,TRBV7-2,-,TRBJ1-4,ASSSFGEGREKLF
-,TRBV5-1,TRBD1,TRBJ1-4,ASSETPGTGNEKLF
few,TRBV27,-,TRBJ1-1,ASSLGGGRTEAF
-,TRBV2,TRBD1,TRBJ1-2,ASSETRGTGDGYT
-,TRBV2,-,TRBJ2-2,ASSNLGTGELF
-,TRBV6-5,-,TRBJ1-2,ASSRGANYGYT
-,TRBV30,TRBD1,TRBJ1-5,AWSDPYRGSNQPQH
many,TRBV2,-,TRBJ1-6,ASSEQGFSDSPLH
-,TRBV19,TRBD1,TRBJ2-3,AAARGTGVDTQY
-,TRBV5-4,TRBD2,TRBJ2-7,ASSSAGTTPGEQY
-,TRBV7-9,TRBD1,TRBJ2-7,ASSLALRDRGVLGYEQY
-,TRBV9,-,TRBJ1-1,ASSLRQDAGTEAF
few,TRBV7-6,TRBD2,TRBJ2-7,ASSGSGGAGYEQY
-,TRBV1,-,TRBJ1-2,TSSRTGLANYGYT
-,TRBV10-3,-,TRBJ1-5,ATRAGVDQPQH
-,TRBV10-1,-,TRBJ1-3,ASSDRSRDTIY
-,TRBV14,TRBD2,TRBJ2-1,ASSPTGGRVDNEQF
-,TRBV27,TRBD1,TRBJ2-7,ASSLMGQPYEQY
-,TRBV4-3,-,TRBJ2-7,ASSQDHRGQTYEQY
-,TRBV4-1,-,TRBJ1-1,ASSLREGGVHGTEAF
-,TRBV30,-,TRBJ2-3,AWSPWSRTDTQY
-,TRBV7-9,-,TRBJ1-1,ASSLAGGNTEAF
-,TRBV28,TRBD1,TRBJ2-7,ATSPPTGGPYEQY
once,TRBV30,-,TRBJ1-3,AWSVPGGNTIY
-,TRBV15,-,TRBJ1-1,ATRNRVNTEAF
-,TRBV7-9,TRBD1,TRBJ2-2,ASSAPGQGNTGELF
few,TRBV18,TRBD1,TRBJ2-2,ASSRIQGGTGELF
large,TRBV13,-,TRBJ2-7,ASSLEQGGSGEQY
once,TRBV6-6,TRBD2,TRBJ2-5,ASSYGGREETQY
-,TRBV5-4,TRBD1,TRBJ1-2,ASSPGTGLTYGYT
-,TRBV5-4,-,TRBJ2-5,ASSLPDSQETQY
-,TRBV6-1,TRBD1,TRBJ1-2,ASSEGGTGLGYT
-,TRBV30,-,TRBJ2-1,AWSSDRYNEQF
few,TRBV1,-,TRBJ2-2,TSSQAGTGELF
-,TRBV9,TRBD2,TRBJ2-3,ASSPRAMLAGDDTQY
-,TRBV30,TRBD1,TRBJ1-1,AWSSLTGGGTEAF
-,TRBV11-2,TRBD2,TRBJ2-7,ASSLNLGLAGYEQY
-,TRBV27,TRBD2,TRBJ2-1,ASSFSTSGRTRWDNEQF
-,TRBV19,TRBD1,TRBJ1-5,ASSIPGQGARQPQH
-,TRBV27,-,TRBJ1-2,ASLPHFWAGSGYT
-,TRBV18,TRBD2,TRBJ2-5,ASSQPGLAIETQY
-,TRBV19,TRBD1,TRBJ2-3,ASRTTGFTDTQY
once,TRBV6-1,-,TRBJ1-6,ASSVTLIANSPLH
-,TRBV2,TRBD1,TRBJ2-5,ASKLNPGQGRETQY
-,TRBV6-5,-,TRBJ1-4,ASSYSSHQGREKLF
-,TRBV4-1,-,TRBJ2-3,ASSPHGAAGDTQY
-,TRBV28,-,TRBJ2-2,ASSFSVTGELF